The present T cell receptor beta chain was sequenced within a study of blood T cell repertoires in COVID-19. Overall study context: Some COVID-19 samples were acute and others convalescent; all came from the United States, Italy and Spain. Nucleic acid was either cDNA or gDNA, and it came from T cells, B-cell-depleted T cells, or PBMCs.

The CDR3 runs 18 residues. Looked up from germline, CDR1 is SGHVS and CDR2 is FQNEAQ. The J segment lost 4 bases and the V segment lost 2 bases, leaving 7 bases of the junction unmatched. Per the original data handling: The assay estimated nucleated cells by amplifying reference gene primers. TCRdb keeps only in-frame clones here, not all; method: immunoSEQ multiplex PCR. That table furnishes V, J and clone size, whereas the DNA furnished D and trimming. The data contain 55,000 to 80,000 clones, approximately 92% of them singletons. The chain couples TRBV7-8 to TRBJ2-1; 14 bases fit TRBD2. Sequenced material: peripheral blood. The TCR sequence derives from a human donor in a cohort sampled during active COVID-19. For the CDR3, the DNA is TGTGCCAGCAGCTTACCGGGACTAGCGGGGGATTCTTACAATGAGCAGTTCTTC. This translates into CASSLPGLAGDSYNEQFF.